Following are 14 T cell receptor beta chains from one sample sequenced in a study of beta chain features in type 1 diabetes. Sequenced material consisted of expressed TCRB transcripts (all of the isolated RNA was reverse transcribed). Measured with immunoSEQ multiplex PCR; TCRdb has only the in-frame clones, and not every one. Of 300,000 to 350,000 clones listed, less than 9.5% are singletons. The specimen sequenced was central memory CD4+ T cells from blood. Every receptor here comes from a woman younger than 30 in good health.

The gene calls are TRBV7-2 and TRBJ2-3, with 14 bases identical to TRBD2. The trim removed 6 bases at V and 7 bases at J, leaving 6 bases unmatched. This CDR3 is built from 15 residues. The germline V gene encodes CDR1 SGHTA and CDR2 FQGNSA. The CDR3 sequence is CASRSGTSGRNTQYF. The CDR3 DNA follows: TGTGCCAGCAGATCAGGGACTAGCGGGAGAAATACGCAGTATTTT.

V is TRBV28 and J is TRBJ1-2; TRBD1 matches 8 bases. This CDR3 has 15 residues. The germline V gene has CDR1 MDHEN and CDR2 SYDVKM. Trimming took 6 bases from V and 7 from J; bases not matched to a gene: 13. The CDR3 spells CASSAPGQGQSGYTF. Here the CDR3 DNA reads TGTGCCAGCAGCGCCCCTGGACAGGGTCAGAGTGGCTACACCTTC.

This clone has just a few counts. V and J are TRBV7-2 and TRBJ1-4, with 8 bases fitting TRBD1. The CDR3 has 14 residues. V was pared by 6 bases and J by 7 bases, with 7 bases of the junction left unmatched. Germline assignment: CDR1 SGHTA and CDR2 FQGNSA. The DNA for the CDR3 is TGTGCCAGCAGTCAGACAGGGGCGGTTGAAAAACTGTTTTTT. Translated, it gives CASSQTGAVEKLFF.

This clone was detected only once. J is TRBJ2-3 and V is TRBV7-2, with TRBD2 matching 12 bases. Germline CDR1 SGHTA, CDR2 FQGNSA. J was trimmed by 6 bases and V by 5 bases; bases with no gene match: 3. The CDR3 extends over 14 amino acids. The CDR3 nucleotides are TGTGCCAGCAGCAGGACTAGCGGGAAGGATACGCAGTATTTT. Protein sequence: CASSRTSGKDTQYF.

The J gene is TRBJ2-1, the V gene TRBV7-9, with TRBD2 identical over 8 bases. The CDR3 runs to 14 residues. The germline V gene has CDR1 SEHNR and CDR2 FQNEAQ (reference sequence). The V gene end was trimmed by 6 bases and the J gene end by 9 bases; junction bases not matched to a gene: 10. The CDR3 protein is CASSQPGLGVEQFF. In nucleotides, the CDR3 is TGTGCCAGCAGTCAGCCGGGACTAGGTGTTGAGCAGTTCTTC.

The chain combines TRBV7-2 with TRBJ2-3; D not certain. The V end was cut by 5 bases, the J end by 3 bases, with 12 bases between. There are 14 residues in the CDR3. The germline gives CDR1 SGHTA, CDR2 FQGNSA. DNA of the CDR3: TGTGCCAGCAGCCTTGCGATAACTACAGATACGCAGTATTTT. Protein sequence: CASSLAITTDTQYF.

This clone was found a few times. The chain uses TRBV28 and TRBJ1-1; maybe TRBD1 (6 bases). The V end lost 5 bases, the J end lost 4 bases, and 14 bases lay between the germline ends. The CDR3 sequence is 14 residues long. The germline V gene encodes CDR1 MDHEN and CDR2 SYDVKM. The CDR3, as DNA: TGTGCCAGCAGTACCACAGGGTCGGGCACTGAAGCTTTCTTT. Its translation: CASSTTGSGTEAFF.

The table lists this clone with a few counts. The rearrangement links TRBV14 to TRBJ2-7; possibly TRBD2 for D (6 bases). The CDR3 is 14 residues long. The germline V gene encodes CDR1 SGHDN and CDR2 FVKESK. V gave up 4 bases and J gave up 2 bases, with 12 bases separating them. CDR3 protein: CASSRGGLTYEQYF. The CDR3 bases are TGTGCCAGCAGCCGGGGAGGACTAACCTACGAGCAGTACTTC.

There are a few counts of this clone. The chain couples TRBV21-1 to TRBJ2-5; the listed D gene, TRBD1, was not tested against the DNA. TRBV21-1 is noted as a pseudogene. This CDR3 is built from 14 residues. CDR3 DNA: TGTGCCAGCAAACTGAAACAGACCGAGTCGTCCCAGTACTTC. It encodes CASKLKQTESSQYF.

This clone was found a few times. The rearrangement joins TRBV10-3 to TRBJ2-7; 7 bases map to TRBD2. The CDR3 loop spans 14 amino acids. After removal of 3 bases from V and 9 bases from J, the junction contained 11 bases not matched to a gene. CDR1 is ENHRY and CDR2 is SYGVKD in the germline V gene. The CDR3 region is CAISDSTRAGVQYF. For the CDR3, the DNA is TGTGCCATCAGTGACTCGACCCGTGCGGGGGTGCAGTACTTC.

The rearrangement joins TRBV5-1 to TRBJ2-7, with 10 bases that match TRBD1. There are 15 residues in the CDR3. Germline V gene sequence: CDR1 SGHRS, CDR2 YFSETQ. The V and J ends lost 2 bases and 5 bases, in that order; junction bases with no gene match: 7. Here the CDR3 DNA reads TGCGCCAGCAGCTTAGGGACAGGGGAGAGCCACGAGCAGTACTTC. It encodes CASSLGTGESHEQYF.

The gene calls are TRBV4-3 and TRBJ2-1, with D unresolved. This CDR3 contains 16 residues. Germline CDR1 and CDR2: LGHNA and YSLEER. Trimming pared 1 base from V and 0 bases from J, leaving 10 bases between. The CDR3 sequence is CASSQVDILSYNEQFF. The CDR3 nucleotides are TGCGCCAGCAGCCAAGTTGACATCCTCTCCTACAATGAGCAGTTCTTC.

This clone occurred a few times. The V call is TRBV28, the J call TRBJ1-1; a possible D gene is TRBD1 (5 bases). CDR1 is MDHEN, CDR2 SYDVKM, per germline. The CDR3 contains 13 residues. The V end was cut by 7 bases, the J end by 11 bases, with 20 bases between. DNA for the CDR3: TGTGCCAGCACTAACGTCCCGGGGGTGAGGGCTTTCTTT. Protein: CASTNVPGVRAFF.

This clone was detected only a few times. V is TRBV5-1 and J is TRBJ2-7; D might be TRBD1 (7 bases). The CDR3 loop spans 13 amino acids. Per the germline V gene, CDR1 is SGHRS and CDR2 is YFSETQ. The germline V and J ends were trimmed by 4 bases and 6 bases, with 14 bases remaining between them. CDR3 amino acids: CASSGGQGGEQYF. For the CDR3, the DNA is TGCGCCAGCAGCGGAGGCCAGGGGGGCGAGCAGTACTTC.